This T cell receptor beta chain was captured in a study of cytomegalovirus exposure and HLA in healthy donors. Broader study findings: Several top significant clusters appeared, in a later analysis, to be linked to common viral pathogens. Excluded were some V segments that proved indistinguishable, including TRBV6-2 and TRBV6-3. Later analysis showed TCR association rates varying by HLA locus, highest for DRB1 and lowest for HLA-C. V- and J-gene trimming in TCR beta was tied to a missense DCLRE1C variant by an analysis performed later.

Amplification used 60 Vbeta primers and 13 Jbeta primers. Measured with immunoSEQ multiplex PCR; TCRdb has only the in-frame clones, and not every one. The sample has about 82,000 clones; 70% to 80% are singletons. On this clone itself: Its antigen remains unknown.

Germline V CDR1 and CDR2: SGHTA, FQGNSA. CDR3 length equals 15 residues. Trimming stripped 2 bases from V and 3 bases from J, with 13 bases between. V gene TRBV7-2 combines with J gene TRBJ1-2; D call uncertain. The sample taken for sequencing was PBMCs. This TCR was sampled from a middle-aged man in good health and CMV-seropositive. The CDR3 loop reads CASSLRRARDYGYTF. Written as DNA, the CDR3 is TGTGCCAGCAGCTTACGGAGGGCCCGGGACTATGGCTACACCTTC.